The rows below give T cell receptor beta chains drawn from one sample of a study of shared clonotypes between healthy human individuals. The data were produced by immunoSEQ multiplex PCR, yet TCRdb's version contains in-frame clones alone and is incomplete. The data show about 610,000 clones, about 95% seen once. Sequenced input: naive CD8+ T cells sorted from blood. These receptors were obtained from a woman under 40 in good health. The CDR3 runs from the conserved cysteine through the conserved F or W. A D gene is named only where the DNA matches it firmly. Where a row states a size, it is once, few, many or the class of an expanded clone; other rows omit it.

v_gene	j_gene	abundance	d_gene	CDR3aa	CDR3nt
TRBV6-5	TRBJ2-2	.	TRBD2	CASSFSGRGVGELFF	TGTGCCAGCAGCTTCAGCGGGAGGGGGGTCGGGGAGCTGTTTTTT
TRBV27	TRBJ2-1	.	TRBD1	CASSIRQGGNEQFF	TGTGCCAGCAGTATCCGACAGGGGGGTAATGAGCAGTTCTTC
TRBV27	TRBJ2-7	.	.	CASSFLSSYEQYF	TGTGCCAGCAGTTTTCTGAGCTCCTACGAGCAGTACTTC
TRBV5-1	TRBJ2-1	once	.	CASSLDDEQFF	TGCGCCAGCAGCTTGGACGATGAGCAGTTCTTC
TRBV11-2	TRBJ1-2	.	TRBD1	CASTLAEGGQGNYGYTF	TGTGCCAGCACCCTAGCCGAGGGGGGACAGGGGAACTATGGCTACACCTTC
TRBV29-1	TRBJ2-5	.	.	CSVEDLSGEETQYF	TGCAGCGTTGAAGATCTATCAGGGGAAGAGACCCAGTACTTC
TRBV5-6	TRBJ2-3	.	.	CASSLVRPETDTQYF	TGTGCCAGCAGCTTGGTACGCCCGGAAACAGATACGCAGTATTTT
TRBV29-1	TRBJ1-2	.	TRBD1	CSVLLTGPRYGYTF	TGCAGCGTTTTGTTGACAGGGCCTCGCTATGGCTACACCTTC
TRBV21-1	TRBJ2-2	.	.	CASSKALTSGSIGELFF	TGTGCCAGCAGCAAAGCGCTTACTAGCGGGAGTATCGGGGAGCTGTTTTTT
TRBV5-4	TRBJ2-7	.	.	CASSGGYYEQYF	TGTGCCAGCAGCGGGGGATACTACGAGCAGTACTTC
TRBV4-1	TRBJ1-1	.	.	CASSQGGPGRNTEAFF	TGCGCCAGCAGCCAGGGGGGGCCCGGGCGGAACACTGAAGCTTTCTTT
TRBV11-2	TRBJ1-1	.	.	CASSLRRSDNTEAFF	TGTGCCAGCAGCTTAAGACGGTCGGACAACACTGAAGCTTTCTTT
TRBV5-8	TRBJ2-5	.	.	CASTFGGVQETQYF	TGTGCCAGCACCTTCGGAGGGGTCCAAGAGACCCAGTACTTC
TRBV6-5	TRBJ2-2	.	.	CASTTLQGYTGELFF	TGTGCCAGCACTACACTCCAGGGTTACACCGGGGAGCTGTTTTTT
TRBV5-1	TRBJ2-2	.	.	CASSLYRYPSLGTGELFF	TGCGCCAGCAGCTTGTACAGGTACCCTAGCCTGGGGACCGGGGAGCTGTTTTTT
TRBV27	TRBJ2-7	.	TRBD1	CASSKTGTGGSEQYF	TGTGCCAGCAGCAAAACCGGGACAGGGGGATCCGAGCAGTACTTC
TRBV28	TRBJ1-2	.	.	CASRVRGAPSEYGYTF	TGTGCCAGCAGGGTAAGGGGGGCGCCCTCAGAGTATGGCTACACCTTC
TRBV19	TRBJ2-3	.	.	CASSIGSRSTDTQYF	TGTGCCAGTAGTATAGGGAGCCGGAGCACAGATACGCAGTATTTT
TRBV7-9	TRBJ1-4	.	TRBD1	CASSDTGVSGEKLFF	TGTGCCAGCAGCGATACAGGGGTCTCGGGTGAAAAACTGTTTTTT
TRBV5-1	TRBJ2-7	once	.	CASSLEGRGGYEQYF	TGCGCCAGCAGCTTGGAGGGCAGGGGAGGGTACGAGCAGTACTTC
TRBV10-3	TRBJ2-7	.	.	CAISEPEFNEQYF	TGTGCCATCAGTGAGCCGGAATTCAACGAGCAGTACTTC
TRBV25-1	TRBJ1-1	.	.	CASSEYIGKNTEAFF	TGTGCCAGCAGTGAATATATAGGAAAGAACACTGAAGCTTTCTTT
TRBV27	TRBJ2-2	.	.	CASTDSGELFF	TGTGCCAGCACCGATTCCGGGGAGCTGTTTTTT
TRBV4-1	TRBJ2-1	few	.	CASSQDPLVRFF	TGCGCCAGCAGCCAAGATCCGCTAGTAAGGTTCTTC
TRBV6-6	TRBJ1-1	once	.	CASSVGYPLMNTEAFF	TGTGCCAGCAGTGTTGGTTACCCTCTAATGAACACTGAAGCTTTCTTT
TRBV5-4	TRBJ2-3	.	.	CASSLLFKGRTDTQYF	TGTGCCAGCAGCTTGCTGTTTAAGGGACGCACAGATACGCAGTATTTT
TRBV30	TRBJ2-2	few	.	CAWRVTGNTGELFF	TGTGCCTGGAGAGTGACAGGGAACACCGGGGAGCTGTTTTTT
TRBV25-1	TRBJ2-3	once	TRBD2	CASSEIGRLAGRTDTQYF	TGTGCCAGCAGTGAAATAGGGAGACTAGCGGGCCGCACAGATACGCAGTATTTT
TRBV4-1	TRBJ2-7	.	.	CASSQVRRSYEQYF	TGCGCCAGCAGCCAAGTTCGGCGGTCTTACGAGCAGTACTTC
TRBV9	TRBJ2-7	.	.	CASSLTREGGTPGSEQYF	TGTGCCAGCAGCCTCACGAGAGAAGGGGGGACCCCAGGCTCCGAGCAGTACTTC
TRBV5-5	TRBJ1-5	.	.	CASSLGYGQPQHF	TGTGCCAGCAGCTTGGGGTACGGCCAGCCCCAGCATTTT
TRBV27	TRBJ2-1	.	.	CASSLNSFNEQFF	TGTGCCAGCAGTTTAAACAGCTTCAATGAGCAGTTCTTC
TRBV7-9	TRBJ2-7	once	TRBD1	CASSMGQEVSYEQYF	TGTGCCAGCAGCATGGGACAGGAGGTCTCCTACGAGCAGTACTTC
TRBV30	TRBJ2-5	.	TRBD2	CAWDVAGVPETQYF	TGTGCCTGGGACGTAGCGGGAGTCCCAGAGACCCAGTACTTC
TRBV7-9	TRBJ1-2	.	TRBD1	CASSEGQGAHGYTF	TGTGCCAGCAGCGAGGGACAGGGGGCCCATGGCTACACCTTC
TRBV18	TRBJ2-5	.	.	CASSPPDSGREYF	TGTGCCAGCTCACCTCCTGACTCAGGGCGGGAGTACTTC
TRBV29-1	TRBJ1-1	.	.	CSVAGDRLLNTEAFF	TGCAGCGTCGCCGGGGACCGACTATTAAACACTGAAGCTTTCTTT
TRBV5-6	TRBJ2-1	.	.	CASSLNYNEQFF	TGTGCCAGCAGCTTGAATTACAATGAGCAGTTCTTC
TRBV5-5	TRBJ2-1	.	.	CATMGGADEQFF	TGTGCCACCATGGGCGGAGCGGATGAGCAGTTCTTC
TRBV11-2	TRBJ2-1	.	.	CASSLINEQFF	TGTGCCAGCAGCTTAATTAATGAGCAGTTCTTC